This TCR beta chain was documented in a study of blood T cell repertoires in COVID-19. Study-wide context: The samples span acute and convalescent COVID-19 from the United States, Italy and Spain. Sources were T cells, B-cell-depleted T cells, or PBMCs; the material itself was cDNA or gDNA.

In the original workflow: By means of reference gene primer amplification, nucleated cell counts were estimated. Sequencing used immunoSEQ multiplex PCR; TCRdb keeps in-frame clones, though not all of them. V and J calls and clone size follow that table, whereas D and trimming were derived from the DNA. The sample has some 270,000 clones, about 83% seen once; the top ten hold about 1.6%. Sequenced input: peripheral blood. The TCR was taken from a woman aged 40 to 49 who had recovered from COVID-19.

CDR3 amino acids: CASSWTGGNQPQHF. The CDR3 DNA reads as TGTGCCAGCAGTTGGACAGGGGGCAATCAGCCCCAGCATTTT. The chain recombines TRBV6-6 with TRBJ1-5; 9 bases are a match to TRBD1. Trimming took 4 bases from V and 2 from J; bases not matched to a gene: 0. The CDR3 spans 14 residues. Germline V gene data show CDR1 as MNHNY and CDR2 as SVGAGI (reference sequence).